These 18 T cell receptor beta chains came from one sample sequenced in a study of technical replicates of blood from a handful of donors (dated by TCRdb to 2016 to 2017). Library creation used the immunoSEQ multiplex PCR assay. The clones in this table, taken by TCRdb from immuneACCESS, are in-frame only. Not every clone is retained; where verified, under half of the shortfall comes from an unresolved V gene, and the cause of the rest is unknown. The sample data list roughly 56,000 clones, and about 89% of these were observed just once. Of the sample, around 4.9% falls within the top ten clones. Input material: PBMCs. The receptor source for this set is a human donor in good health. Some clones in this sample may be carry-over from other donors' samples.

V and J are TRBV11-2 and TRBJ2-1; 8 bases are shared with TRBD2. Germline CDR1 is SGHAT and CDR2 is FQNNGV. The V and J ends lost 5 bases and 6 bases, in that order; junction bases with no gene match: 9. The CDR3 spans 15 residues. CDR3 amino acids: CASSPGRAMGNEQFF. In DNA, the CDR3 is TGTGCCAGCAGCCCCGGGAGGGCCATGGGCAATGAGCAGTTCTTC.

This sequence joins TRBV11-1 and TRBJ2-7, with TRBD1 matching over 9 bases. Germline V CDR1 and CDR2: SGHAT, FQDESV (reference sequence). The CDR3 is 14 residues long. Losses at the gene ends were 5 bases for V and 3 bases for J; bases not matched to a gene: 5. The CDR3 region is CASSPDRGIYEQYF. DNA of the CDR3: TGTGCCAGCAGCCCCGACAGGGGGATCTACGAGCAGTACTTC.

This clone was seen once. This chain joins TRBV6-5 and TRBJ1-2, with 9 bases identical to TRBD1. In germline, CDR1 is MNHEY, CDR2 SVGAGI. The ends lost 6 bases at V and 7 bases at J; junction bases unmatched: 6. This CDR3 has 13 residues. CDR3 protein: CASRNTGGSGYTF. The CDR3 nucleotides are TGTGCCAGCAGGAATACAGGGGGCTCTGGCTACACCTTC.

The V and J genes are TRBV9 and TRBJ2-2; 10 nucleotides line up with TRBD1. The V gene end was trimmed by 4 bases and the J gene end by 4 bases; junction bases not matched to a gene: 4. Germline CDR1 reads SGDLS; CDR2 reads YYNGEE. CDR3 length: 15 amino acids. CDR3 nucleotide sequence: TGTGCCAGCAGCCCCCGGACAGGGGGCACCGGGGAGCTGTTTTTT. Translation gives CASSPRTGGTGELFF. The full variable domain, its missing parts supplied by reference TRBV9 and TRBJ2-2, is DSGVTQTPKHLITATGQRVTLRCSPRSGDLSVYWYQQSLDQGLQFLIQYYNGEERAKGNILERFSAQQFPDLHSELNLSSLELGDSALYFCASSPRTGGTGELFFGEGSRLTVL.

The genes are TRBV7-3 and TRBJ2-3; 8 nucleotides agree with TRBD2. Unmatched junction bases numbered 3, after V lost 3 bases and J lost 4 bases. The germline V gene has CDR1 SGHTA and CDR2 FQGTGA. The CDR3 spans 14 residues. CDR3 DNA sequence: TGTGCCAGCAGCTTGTCGGGGGGGGCAGATACGCAGTATTTT. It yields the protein CASSLSGGADTQYF.

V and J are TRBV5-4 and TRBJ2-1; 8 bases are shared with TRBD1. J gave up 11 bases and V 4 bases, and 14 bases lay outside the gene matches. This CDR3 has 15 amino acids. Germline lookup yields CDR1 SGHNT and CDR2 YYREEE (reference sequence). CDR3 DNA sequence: TGTGCCAGCAGCCCAGGGGGCGTCATTAATGTGAAGCAGTTCTTC. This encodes CASSPGGVINVKQFF.

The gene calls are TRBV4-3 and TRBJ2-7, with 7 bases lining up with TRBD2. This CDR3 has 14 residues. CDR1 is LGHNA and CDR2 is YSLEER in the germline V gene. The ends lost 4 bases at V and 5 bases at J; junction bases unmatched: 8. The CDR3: CASSPGIAGDEQYF. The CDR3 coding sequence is TGCGCCAGCAGCCCGGGGATTGCGGGGGACGAGCAGTACTTC.

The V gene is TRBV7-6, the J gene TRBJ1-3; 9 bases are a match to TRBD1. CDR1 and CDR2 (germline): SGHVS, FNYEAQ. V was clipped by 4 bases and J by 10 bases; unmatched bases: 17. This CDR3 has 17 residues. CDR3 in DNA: TGTGCCAGCAGCTCGGCGACGACCGGGACAGGGTCCCGGACCATATATTTT. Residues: CASSSATTGTGSRTIYF.

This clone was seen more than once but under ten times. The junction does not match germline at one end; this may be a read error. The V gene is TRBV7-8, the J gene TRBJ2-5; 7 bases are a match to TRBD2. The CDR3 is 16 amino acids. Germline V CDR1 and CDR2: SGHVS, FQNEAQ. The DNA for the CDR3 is TGTGCCAGCAGCGTAGCCGGGACTACGGTCCAAGAGACCCAGTACTTC. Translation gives CASSVAGTTVQETQYF.

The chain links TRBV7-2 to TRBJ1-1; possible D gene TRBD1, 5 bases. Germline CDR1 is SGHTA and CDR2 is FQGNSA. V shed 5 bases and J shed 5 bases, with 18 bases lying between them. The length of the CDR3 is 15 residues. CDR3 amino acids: CASSKGGRRGTEAFF. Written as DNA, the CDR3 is TGTGCCAGCAGCAAAGGTGGGCGGCGGGGGACTGAAGCTTTCTTT. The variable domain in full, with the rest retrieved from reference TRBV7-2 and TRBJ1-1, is GAGVSQSPSNKVTEKGKDVELRCDPISGHTALYWYRQSLGQGLEFLIYFQGNSAPDKSGLPSDRFSAERTGGSVSTLTIQRTQQEDSAVYLCASSKGGRRGTEAFFGQGTRLTVV.

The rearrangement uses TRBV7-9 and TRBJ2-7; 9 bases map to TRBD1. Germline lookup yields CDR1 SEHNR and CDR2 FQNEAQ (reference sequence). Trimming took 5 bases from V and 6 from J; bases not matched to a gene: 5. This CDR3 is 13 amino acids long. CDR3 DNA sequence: TGTGCCAGCAGCCGGGACAGGGTAGGCGAGCAGTACTTC. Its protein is CASSRDRVGEQYF.

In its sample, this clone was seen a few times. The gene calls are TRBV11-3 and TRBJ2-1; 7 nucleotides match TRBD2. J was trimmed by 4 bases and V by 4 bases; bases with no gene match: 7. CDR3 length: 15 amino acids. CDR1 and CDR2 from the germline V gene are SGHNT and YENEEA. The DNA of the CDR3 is TGTGCCAGCAGCTCACGACTAGCCGTATACAATGAGCAGTTCTTC. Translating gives CASSSRLAVYNEQFF.

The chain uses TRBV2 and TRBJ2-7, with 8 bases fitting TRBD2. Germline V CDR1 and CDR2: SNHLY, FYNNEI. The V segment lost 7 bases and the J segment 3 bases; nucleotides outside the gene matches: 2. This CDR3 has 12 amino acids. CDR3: CASTGGSYEQYF. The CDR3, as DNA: TGTGCCAGCACGGGGGGGAGCTACGAGCAGTACTTC.

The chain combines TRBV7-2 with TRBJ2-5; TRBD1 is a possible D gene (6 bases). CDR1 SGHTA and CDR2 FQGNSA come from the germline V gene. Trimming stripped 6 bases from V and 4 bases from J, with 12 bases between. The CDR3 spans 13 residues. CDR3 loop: CASRPQGRETQYF. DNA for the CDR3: TGTGCCAGCAGGCCACAGGGTCGAGAGACCCAGTACTTC.

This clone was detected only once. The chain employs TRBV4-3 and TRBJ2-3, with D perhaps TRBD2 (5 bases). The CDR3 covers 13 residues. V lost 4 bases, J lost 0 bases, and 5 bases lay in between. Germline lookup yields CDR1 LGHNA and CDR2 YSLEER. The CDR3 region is CASSRTSTDTQYF. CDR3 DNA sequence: TGCGCCAGCAGCCGGACTAGCACAGATACGCAGTATTTT.

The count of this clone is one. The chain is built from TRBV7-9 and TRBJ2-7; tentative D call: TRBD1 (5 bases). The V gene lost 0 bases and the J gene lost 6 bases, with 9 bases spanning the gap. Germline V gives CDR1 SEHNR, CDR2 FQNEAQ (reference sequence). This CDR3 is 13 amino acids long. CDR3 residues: CASSLASRVEQYF. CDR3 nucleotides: TGTGCCAGCAGCTTAGCGAGCAGGGTCGAGCAGTACTTC. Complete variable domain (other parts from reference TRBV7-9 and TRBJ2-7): DTGVSQNPRHKITKRGQNVTFRCDPISEHNRLYWYRQTLGQGPEFLTYFQNEAQLEKSRLLSDRFSAERPKGSFSTLEIQRTEQGDSAMYLCASSLASRVEQYFGPGTRLTVT.

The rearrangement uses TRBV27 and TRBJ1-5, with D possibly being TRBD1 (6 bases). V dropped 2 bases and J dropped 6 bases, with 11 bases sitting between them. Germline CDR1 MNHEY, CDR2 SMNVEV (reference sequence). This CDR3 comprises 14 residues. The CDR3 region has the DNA TGTGCCAGCAGTTTAGGGAACAGGGTTCAGCCCCAGCATTTT. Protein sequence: CASSLGNRVQPQHF.

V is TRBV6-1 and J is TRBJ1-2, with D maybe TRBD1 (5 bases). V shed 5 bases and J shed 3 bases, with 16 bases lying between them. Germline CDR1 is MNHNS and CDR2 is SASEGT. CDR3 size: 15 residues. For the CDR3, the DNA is TGTGCCAGCAGTTTCGACAGACTTTCTGACTATGGCTACACCTTC. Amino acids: CASSFDRLSDYGYTF.